The sequence of this TCR beta chain was determined in a study of T cell responses to AZD1222 COVID-19 vaccine (dated by TCRdb to the early 2020s). Regarding the research as a whole: A total of 230 to 250 trial participants underwent TCR sequencing, of whom some 210 received two doses of AZD1222 and roughly 25 received two doses of the MenACWY control vaccine. Trial participants were enrolled into age subgroups of 18-55, 56-69 and 70-plus years, which contained roughly 140, 27 and 60 TCR-sequenced participants, respectively. The investigation overall reported the following: Reportedly, close to half of the unique spike-specific TCRs recognized epitopes lying outside the regions that are mutated in the B.1.351 and B.1.1.7 variants. Conclusions about previously exposed vaccinees are limited, since just five to seven AZD1222 recipients were seropositive for SARS-CoV-2 at baseline. In the small 56-69-year group, the increase in depth fell short of significance, most likely because of low power. Because no samples from the day 14 peak response were available, repertoires could be characterized only after the peak T cell response. Spike-specific TCR breadth and depth rose significantly after two AZD1222 doses compared with day 0 and with MenACWY recipients. Participants were mostly white British, with more females than males. The authors suggested clonal diversity may have been underestimated. Vaccine-associated CD4 TCRs spanned the whole spike protein, with dominant responses in regions 160-218 and 743-854.

A remark on this clone: The antigen it recognizes is unknown. Base qualities are not provided; no much larger clone lies one nucleotide away.

The CDR3 regions of human TCRbeta chains were analyzed by immunosequencing. In the original analysis: TCRs in the repertoires were matched against a reference library of SARS-CoV-2-specific TCRs that had been generated with the MIRA antigen-specificity platform. Breadth meant the fraction of unique TCRs that were SARS-CoV-2-associated, whereas depth meant the fraction of total T cells that were SARS-CoV-2-associated. Each spike-specific TCR was assigned to its reactive spike region and to a CD4 or CD8 class using the MIRA data. Log10-transformed breadth and depth values were compared by one-way ANOVA with Sidak's multiple comparisons tests. TCRdb carries this immuneACCESS record with in-frame sequences only. Its versions omit some clonotypes, under half of them owing to an unresolved V gene in the studies checked, with the rest unexplained. V and J calls and clone size are those listed in that table; D and trimming were worked out from the DNA. The sample includes 110,000 to 150,000 clones, with 92% observed a single time. The top ten constitute 2.5% to 4% of the sample.

This sample's time point label indicates: about 28 days (+/-7) after the second vaccine dose. AZD1222 recipients with second doses at about 4 weeks or about 12 weeks were pooled, because spike-specific TCR depth and breadth did not differ between schedules. Vaccinee samples were obtained from the UK trials COV001 and COV002, which included a single-blind randomized controlled phase 2/3 trial of AZD1222 (ChAdOx1 nCoV-19) in healthy adults. For TCRbeta chain sequencing, PBMC samples from trial participants were taken at day 0 and at day 28 after the second dose. Including the terminal cysteine and phenylalanine, the CDR3 comprises 12 residues. Only CDR3 DNA remains: 36 bases, in frame from the first base. From a lookup of the germline V gene, CDR1 and CDR2 are SGHNT and YENEEA. V gives up 0 bases and J gives up 6 bases, and the segment between their germline ends measures 4 bases.

The receptor was isolated from an adult who received the AZD1222 COVID-19 vaccine. The material was peripheral blood, obtained 28 days after the second AZD1222 dose. This chain joins TRBV11-3 to TRBJ2-3, with the D gene uncertain. The CDR3 amino acid sequence is: CASSLEGDTQYF. The DNA sequence is as follows: TGTGCCAGCAGCTTAGAGGGGGATACGCAGTATTTT.